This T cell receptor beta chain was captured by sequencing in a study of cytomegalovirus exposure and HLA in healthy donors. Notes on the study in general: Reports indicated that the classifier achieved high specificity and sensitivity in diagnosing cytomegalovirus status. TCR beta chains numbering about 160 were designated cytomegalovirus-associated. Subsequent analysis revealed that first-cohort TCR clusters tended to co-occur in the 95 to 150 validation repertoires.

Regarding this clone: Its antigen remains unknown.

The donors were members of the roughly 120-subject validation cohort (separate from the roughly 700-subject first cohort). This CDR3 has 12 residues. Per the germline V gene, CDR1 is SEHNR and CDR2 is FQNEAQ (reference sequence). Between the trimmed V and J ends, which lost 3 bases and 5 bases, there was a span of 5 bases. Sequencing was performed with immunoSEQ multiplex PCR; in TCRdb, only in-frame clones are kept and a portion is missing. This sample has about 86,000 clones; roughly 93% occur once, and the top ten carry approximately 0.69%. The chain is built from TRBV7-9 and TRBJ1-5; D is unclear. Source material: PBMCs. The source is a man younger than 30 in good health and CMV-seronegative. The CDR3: CASSLEDQPQHF. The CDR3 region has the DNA TGTGCCAGCAGCTTGGAGGATCAGCCCCAGCATTTT.